This T cell receptor beta chain was observed in a study of response to subunit inactivated influenza vaccine. Germline lookup yields CDR1 SGHNT and CDR2 YYREEE (reference sequence). The CDR3 length is 14 residues. Trimming shortened V by 7 bases and J by 6 bases, and 20 bases separated the two germline ends. TCRdb reanalysed the RT-PCR reads using MiXCR and keeps one entry per CDR3 protein. The data contain 250,000 to 350,000 distinct CDR3 sequences, roughly 20% of them singletons. The rearrangement links TRBV5-4 to TRBJ2-7; unclear D gene. This clonotype was obtained from a man aged 45 to 70 who received an inactivated influenza vaccine. The specimen comprised PBMCs from blood, sampled around 22 months after vaccination. The CDR3 reads CASSLGGDLGEQYF. For the CDR3, the DNA is TGTGCCAGCTCCCTGGGTGGTGATCTAGGCGAGCAGTACTTC.